One sample yielded the 8 T cell receptor beta chains listed below, sequenced in a study of T cells in Graves' hyperthyroidism and ophthalmopathy. Amplification of TCR beta CDR3 regions used RNA as the template. First-round RT-PCR targeting the TCR CDR3 was performed with the HTBI primer set. TCRdb itself ran the multiplex PCR reads through MiXCR, one entry per CDR3 protein. The sample consists of 490,000 or so distinct CDR3 sequences, less than 25% of them appearing once. What was sequenced was blood. The receptor source for this set is a woman aged 70 to 79 with Graves' ophthalmopathy.

This clonotype was detected only a few times. The J gene is TRBJ2-7, the V gene TRBV9; perhaps TRBD2 as D (6 bases). The V gene's germline CDR1 is SGDLS and CDR2 YYNGEE. The CDR3 totals 15 residues. The ends were cut back, 3 bases at V and 2 bases at J, with 15 bases in the middle. CDR3 protein: CASSGAGSTTYEQYF. The CDR3 nucleotides read TGTGCCAGCAGCGGCGCCGGGAGTACAACCTACGAGCAGTACTTC.

The sample holds a few counts of this clonotype. CDR3 amino acids: CASSLVKGAAFF. The CDR3, as DNA: TGTGCCAGCAGCTTAGTGAAGGGGGCAGCTTTCTTT. This sequence joins TRBV11-2 and TRBJ1-1; 7 bases are shared with TRBD1. V lost 1 base and J lost 10; bases outside the gene matches: 3. The CDR3 has 12 residues. CDR1 is SGHAT and CDR2 is FQNNGV in the germline V gene.

There are a few counts of this clonotype. The chain's CDR3 is CASSELAGGITDTQYF. DNA for the CDR3: TGTGCCAGCAGTGAACTTGCGGGGGGGATCACAGATACGCAGTATTTT. This sequence joins TRBV2 and TRBJ2-3; TRBD2 agrees at 9 bases. After removal of 2 bases from V and 2 bases from J, the junction contained 5 bases not matched to a gene. CDR1 is SNHLY, CDR2 FYNNEI, per germline. This CDR3 contains 16 residues. Together with reference TRBV2 and TRBJ2-3, the CDR3 gives the full variable domain: EPEVTQTPSHQVTQMGQEVILRCVPISNHLYFYWYRQILGQKVEFLVSFYNNEISEKSEIFDDQFSVERPDGSNFTLKIRSTKLEDSAMYFCASSELAGGITDTQYFGPGTRLTVL.

This clonotype was seen only a few times. V usage is TRBV6-1 and J usage is TRBJ2-4, with TRBD2 identical over 11 bases. Germline values: CDR1 MNHNS, CDR2 SASEGT. Trimming took 2 bases from V and 2 from J; bases not matched to a gene: 14. The CDR3 extends over 20 amino acids. CDR3 bases: TGTGCCAGCAGTGAAACCAATAGCGGGAGGGGGGATGGTACCAAAAACATTCAGTACTTC. It yields the protein CASSETNSGRGDGTKNIQYF.

The V and J genes are TRBV4-3 and TRBJ2-7; no firm D call. This CDR3 region has 16 residues. V was cut by 0 bases and J by 2 bases, with 14 bases left in between. The germline CDR1 and CDR2 sequences are LGHNA and YSLEER. CDR3: CASSQEVHHRPYEQYF. Written as DNA, the CDR3 is TGCGCCAGCAGCCAAGAGGTCCATCATCGGCCCTACGAGCAGTACTTC.

V is TRBV7-9 and J is TRBJ1-2; D is undetermined. V lost 1 base and J lost 4, with 10 bases in between. The CDR3 loop spans 14 amino acids. Germline values: CDR1 SEHNR, CDR2 FQNEAQ (reference sequence). The CDR3 region is CASSLGPGSYGYTF. CDR3 sequence (DNA): TGTGCCAGCAGCTTAGGTCCCGGGTCCTATGGCTACACCTTC.

This sequence joins TRBV24-1 and TRBJ2-1, with TRBD2 matching 14 bases. The CDR3 loop spans 17 amino acids. The V and J ends lost 6 bases and 7 bases, in that order; junction bases with no gene match: 10. Looked up from germline, CDR1 is KGHDR and CDR2 is SFDVKD. This chain's CDR3 is CATSRRLAGGPGNEQFF. DNA for the CDR3: TGTGCCACCAGTAGGCGACTAGCGGGAGGGCCTGGGAATGAGCAGTTCTTC.

This clonotype was counted a few times. V gene TRBV11-2 combines with J gene TRBJ1-4; TRBD1 might be the D (5 bases). V lost 5 bases, J lost 0 bases, and 22 bases lay in between. CDR3 length: 19 residues. Germline CDR1 is SGHAT and CDR2 is FQNNGV. CDR3 residues: CASSPRTGQGFPTNEKLFF. The CDR3 nucleotides are TGTGCCAGCAGCCCAAGAACAGGACAAGGTTTTCCAACTAATGAAAAACTGTTTTTT.